This entry features one TCR beta chain sequence. This receptor's antigen is unknown. Base qualities are not provided; no much larger clone lies one nucleotide away. Per the germline V gene, SGHAT is the CDR1 and FQNNGV is the CDR2. The junction shows trimming of 5 bases on V and 2 bases on J, plus 16 bases between the germline ends. The CDR3 runs 15 amino acids, cysteine and phenylalanine included. Only the CDR3 portion is preserved as DNA: 45 bases, with reading frame beginning at the first base. This specimen comes from a study of shared clonotypes between healthy human individuals (dated by TCRdb to between 2020 and 2021). For the wider study: The cohort included a few men and two women between 18 and 49 years of age. To estimate repertoire size and how much clonotypes are shared between individuals, the study performed deep sequencing of blood TCR repertoires from about five healthy adults. Libraries were prepared and TCR repertoires were sequenced by different laboratories using diverse techniques, in order to increase sequencing depth and limit assay-specific biases. Per donor, leukapheresis produced somewhere between about 0.9 and 9.5 billion PBMCs. Points the paper makes about the study in general: Sampling was restricted to blood, and TCR repertoires in tissue are likely to differ from TCR repertoires in blood. Because the study included a small number of donors, the genetic and exposure-history diversity represented was limited. Based on pairwise subsampling, the degree of clonotype sharing among donors was expected to be affected by sequencing depth.

Healthy HIV-negative adults with no recently reported acute infections or vaccinations were included as donors. Every donor was a Caucasian adult living in Nashville, Tennessee, USA. For unsorted samples, roughly 86 million PBMCs were counted and genomic DNA was extracted with the QIAamp DNA Blood Mini kit. After blood collection by leukapheresis, PBMCs were isolated using Ficoll-Histopaque density gradient centrifugation and then cryopreserved in the vapor phase of liquid nitrogen. TCR CDR3 regions were amplified from genomic DNA by multiplex PCR using the deep immunoSEQ assay. Genomic DNA extracted from each cell subset was distributed evenly over all wells of several immunoSEQ 96-well plates, and each plate served as one replicate. For unsorted PBMC, roughly 330 ng of genomic DNA, equivalent to around 30,000 T cell genomes, went into each replicate PCR. Unsorted PBMC genomic DNA was sequenced across ten immunoSEQ deep assay plates. Purified libraries were measured with a Qubit 3.0 fluorometer, size-checked on a Bioanalyzer 2100, and measured again with the KAPA Library Quantification kit. Every immunoSEQ 96-well plate was sequenced on a separate single-read 150-cycle Illumina NextSeq 550 flow cell. Under the source paper's analysis protocol: The immunoSEQ output contained only junctional sequences without quality scores, so filtering could not match that applied to full-length reads. To assign V/J genes and CDR3, sequences were annotated using PyIR, a Python wrapper for IgBLAST v1.9, with IMGT germline references. Reads were removed for weak V/J assignments (E-value above 1e-6), missing CDR3, stop codons, out-of-frame junctions, or ambiguous translated residues. V3J clonotypes were defined as sequences sharing an identical inferred V gene, J gene, and CDR3 amino acid sequence. Percentage overlap between repertoires was calculated by dividing the number of shared unique clonotypes by the size of the smaller repertoire. RTK rarefaction, the Chao1 estimator, and Recon v2.1 estimates of unobserved clonotypes were used to assess repertoire richness. What TCRdb holds here is the immuneACCESS table cut down to in-frame rearrangements. Part of the clones is not present; checked against another copy, under half of the missing clones reflect an unresolved V gene, and the others are unexplained. V and J calls and clone size are those listed in that table; D and trimming were worked out from the DNA. The sample records about 470,000 clones, roughly 77% of which are singletons. The leading ten clones occupy about 13% of the sample.

The chain links TRBV11-2 with TRBJ2-7, and the D gene may be TRBD2, 5 bases matching. What was sequenced was PBMCs. The receptor was derived from a woman aged 40 to 49 in good health. Some clones in this sample may be carry-over from other donors' samples. The CDR3 loop reads CASSPRARDPYEQYF. The sequenced DNA: TGTGCCAGCAGCCCGAGGGCAAGGGATCCCTACGAGCAGTACTTC.